This is a list of T cell receptor beta chains from one sample in a study of regulatory and conventional T cells in RAG deficiency. Using immunoSEQ multiplex PCR, the repertoire was profiled, and TCRdb retains in-frame clones only, with some absent. This sample has 20,000 to 25,000 clones, with roughly 93% found just once. This sample was shared with a second study, whose subject was regulatory T cells.

The material sequenced was CD4+ T cells sorted from blood. The receptors come from a human donor in good health. The CDR3 runs from the conserved cysteine through the conserved F or W. The order of the fields is D gene, clone size, V gene, J gene, CDR3 protein, CDR3 DNA. The D gene is left open where the match is weak. Some rows have no size entry. The others give once, few or many, or a class for an expanded clone.

TRBD1	NA	TRBV11-3	TRBJ1-1	CASSQGTGRTEAFF	TGTGCCAGCAGCCAAGGGACAGGGCGCACTGAAGCTTTCTTT
TRBD2	NA	TRBV5-4	TRBJ2-1	CASSLGREVGEQFF	TGTGCCAGCAGCTTGGGTCGGGAGGTCGGTGAGCAGTTCTTC
NA	NA	TRBV4-1	TRBJ2-1	CASTKGSAGYNEQFF	TGCGCCAGCACCAAAGGGAGCGCTGGTTACAATGAGCAGTTCTTC
NA	NA	TRBV28	TRBJ2-7	CASSAHEQYF	TGTGCCAGCAGTGCCCACGAGCAGTACTTC
TRBD1	NA	TRBV7-9	TRBJ2-1	CASSRQGGIQFF	TGTGCCAGCAGCCGACAGGGGGGTATCCAGTTCTTC
TRBD2	NA	TRBV7-2	TRBJ2-7	CASSLTSATAYEQYF	TGTGCCAGCAGCCTGACTAGCGCGACCGCCTACGAGCAGTACTTC
NA	NA	TRBV6-5	TRBJ1-2	CASSYREHYGYTF	TGTGCCAGCAGTTATCGGGAGCACTATGGCTACACCTTC
NA	NA	TRBV30	TRBJ1-4	CAWSRSGELFF	TGTGCCTGGAGTCGATCGGGGGAACTGTTTTTT
NA	NA	TRBV11-1	TRBJ2-3	CASSFAGNTDTQYF	TGTGCCAGCAGCTTTGCGGGAAACACAGATACGCAGTATTTT
TRBD2	once	TRBV5-4	TRBJ2-5	CASSLGVLAGPQETQYF	TGTGCCAGCAGCTTGGGAGTCCTAGCGGGGCCCCAAGAGACCCAGTACTTC
NA	NA	TRBV11-3	TRBJ2-2	CASSLEGGYTGELFF	TGTGCCAGCAGCTTAGAGGGGGGATACACCGGGGAGCTGTTTTTT
NA	NA	TRBV6-1	TRBJ2-4	CASSDTRVVAKNIQYF	TGTGCCAGCAGTGATACCAGGGTCGTGGCCAAAAACATTCAGTACTTC
NA	NA	TRBV5-1	TRBJ1-2	CASSLAPENLYGYTF	TGCGCCAGCAGCTTGGCCCCGGAAAACCTCTATGGCTACACCTTC
TRBD1	NA	TRBV6-1	TRBJ2-1	CASSEARQGVRNEQFF	TGTGCCAGCAGTGAAGCCCGCCAGGGGGTTAGGAATGAGCAGTTCTTC
NA	NA	TRBV6-1	TRBJ1-1	CASSEFPGLLNTEAFF	TGTGCCAGCAGTGAATTCCCAGGGTTATTGAACACTGAAGCTTTCTTT
NA	NA	TRBV5-1	TRBJ1-1	CASSLGQRNTEAFF	TGCGCCAGCAGCTTGGGACAAAGGAACACTGAAGCTTTCTTT
TRBD1	NA	TRBV2	TRBJ1-2	CASSDRGLDYGYTF	TGTGCCAGCAGCGACAGGGGGCTGGACTATGGCTACACCTTC
TRBD1	NA	TRBV2	TRBJ1-5	CASSADRGYQPQHF	TGTGCCAGCAGTGCGGACAGGGGGTACCAGCCCCAGCATTTT
TRBD1	NA	TRBV19	TRBJ1-1	CASSSGQGDTEAFF	TGTGCCAGTAGTTCGGGACAGGGAGATACTGAAGCTTTCTTT
NA	NA	TRBV2	TRBJ2-7	CASSPTSTLQQYF	TGTGCCAGCTCCCCGACATCTACCCTTCAGCAGTACTTC
TRBD1	NA	TRBV28	TRBJ1-2	CASSLGFQFADRALASSGYTF	TGTGCCAGCAGTTTGGGTTTCCAATTTGCAGACAGGGCACTTGCTTCATCTGGCTACACCTTC
NA	once	TRBV9	TRBJ2-1	CASSSGVGGSYNEQFF	TGTGCCAGCAGCTCAGGGGTGGGGGGGTCCTACAATGAGCAGTTCTTC
NA	few	TRBV7-3	TRBJ1-1	CASSSFRIGAENTEAFF	TGTGCCAGCAGCTCCTTTCGTATAGGGGCCGAAAACACTGAAGCTTTCTTT
NA	NA	TRBV19	TRBJ1-1	CASSGLGGNTEAFF	TGTGCCAGTAGTGGCCTAGGGGGGAACACTGAAGCTTTCTTT
TRBD1	NA	TRBV7-8	TRBJ2-2	CASSSYRGQNTGELFF	TGTGCCAGCAGCTCATACAGGGGGCAGAACACCGGGGAGCTGTTTTTT
NA	NA	TRBV2	TRBJ2-1	CASSEGRGWEQFF	TGTGCCAGCAGTGAAGGAAGGGGCTGGGAGCAGTTCTTC
NA	NA	TRBV7-3	TRBJ2-1	CASSFPDGYNEQFF	TGTGCCAGCAGCTTCCCGGACGGTTACAATGAGCAGTTCTTC
NA	NA	TRBV4-1	TRBJ1-4	CASSQVPGANEKLFF	TGCGCCAGCAGCCAAGTCCCGGGGGCTAATGAAAAACTGTTTTTT
TRBD1	NA	TRBV28	TRBJ1-3	CASSQQGGWNTIYF	TGTGCCAGCAGTCAACAGGGGGGGTGGAACACCATATATTTT
NA	NA	TRBV6-5	TRBJ2-7	CASSPRDLREQYF	TGTGCCAGCAGTCCCAGGGACCTCCGCGAGCAGTACTTC
NA	NA	TRBV6-1	TRBJ1-5	CASSEPGLTGQPQHF	TGTGCCAGCAGTGAACCCGGGCTCACGGGTCAGCCCCAGCATTTT
NA	once	TRBV12-5	TRBJ2-7	CASGLTSSYEQYF	TGTGCTAGTGGTCTCACATCCTCCTACGAGCAGTACTTC
TRBD2	NA	TRBV6-1	TRBJ2-7	CASSELGSGRAYEQYF	TGTGCCAGCAGTGAATTAGGTAGCGGGAGGGCCTACGAGCAGTACTTC
TRBD1	NA	TRBV29-1	TRBJ2-7	CSARDRTAYEQYF	TGCAGCGCTCGGGACAGGACGGCCTACGAGCAGTACTTC
TRBD1	NA	TRBV4-1	TRBJ2-3	CASSPQGASTDTQYF	TGCGCCAGCAGCCCCCAGGGGGCTAGCACAGATACGCAGTATTTT
NA	NA	TRBV7-8	TRBJ1-1	CASSLYVGQNTEAFF	TGTGCCAGCAGCTTATATGTGGGACAGAACACTGAAGCTTTCTTT
TRBD1	NA	TRBV5-1	TRBJ1-2	CASSLGPTGGLANYGYTF	TGCGCCAGCAGCTTGGGTCCGACAGGGGGTTTAGCTAACTATGGCTACACCTTC
NA	NA	TRBV6-6	TRBJ2-6	CASTRPISGANVLTF	TGTGCCAGCACCAGACCGATCTCTGGGGCCAACGTCCTGACTTTC